The subject of this entry is one T cell receptor (beta chain). Its antigen remains unidentified. This sample is drawn from a study of cytomegalovirus exposure and HLA in healthy donors. Study conclusions and caveats: Through in vitro validation, three CMV-associated chains were shown to be specific for CMV antigens. Most TCR sequences were uncommon, yet certain public TCRs appeared in many donors. The study flagged around 150 TCR beta chains as cytomegalovirus-associated.

Assay used: immunoSEQ multiplex PCR; TCRdb lists only in-frame clones, some missing. The table records 150,000 or so clones, 89% of them present only once. This CDR3 contains 15 residues. Germline loops: CDR1 LGHNA, CDR2 YNFKEQ. V gave up 0 bases and J gave up 5 bases, with 14 bases separating them. This receptor was identified in a young woman in good health and CMV-seronegative. V is TRBV4-2 and J is TRBJ2-7; D not resolved. Sequenced material: PBMCs. As DNA, the CDR3 is TGTGCCAGCAGCCAAGAGTGGCAGCGCGTCAACGAGCAGTACTTC. This encodes CASSQEWQRVNEQYF.